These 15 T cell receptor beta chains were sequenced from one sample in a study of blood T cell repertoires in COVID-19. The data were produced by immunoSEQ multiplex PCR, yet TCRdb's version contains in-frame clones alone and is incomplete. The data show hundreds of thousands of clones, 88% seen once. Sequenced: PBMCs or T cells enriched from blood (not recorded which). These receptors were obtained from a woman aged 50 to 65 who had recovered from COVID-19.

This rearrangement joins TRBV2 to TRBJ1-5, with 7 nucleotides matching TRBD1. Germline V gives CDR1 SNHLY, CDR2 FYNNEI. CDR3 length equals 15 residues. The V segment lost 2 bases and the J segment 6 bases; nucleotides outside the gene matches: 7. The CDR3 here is CASSETTGTAQPQHF. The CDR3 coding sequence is TGTGCCAGCAGTGAAACGACAGGGACGGCTCAGCCCCAGCATTTT.

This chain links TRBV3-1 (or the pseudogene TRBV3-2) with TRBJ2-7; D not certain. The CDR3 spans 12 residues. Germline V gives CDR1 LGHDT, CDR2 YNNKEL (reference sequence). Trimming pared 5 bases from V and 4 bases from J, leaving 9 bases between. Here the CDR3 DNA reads TGTGCCAGCAGCACCCGGTGGTACGAGCAGTACTTC. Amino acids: CASSTRWYEQYF.

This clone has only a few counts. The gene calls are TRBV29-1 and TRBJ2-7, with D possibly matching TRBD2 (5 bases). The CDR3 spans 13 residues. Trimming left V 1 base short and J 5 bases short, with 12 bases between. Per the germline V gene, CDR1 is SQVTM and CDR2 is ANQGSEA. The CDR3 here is CSVEGGSPNEQYF. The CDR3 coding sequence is TGCAGCGTTGAAGGTGGGAGCCCAAACGAGCAGTACTTC.

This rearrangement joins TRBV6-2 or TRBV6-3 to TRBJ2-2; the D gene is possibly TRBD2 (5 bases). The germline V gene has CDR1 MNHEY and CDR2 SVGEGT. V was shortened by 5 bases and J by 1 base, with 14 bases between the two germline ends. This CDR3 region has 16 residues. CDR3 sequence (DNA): TGTGCCAGCAGTAAAAGCGGAGCCTTGAACACCGGGGAGCTGTTTTTT. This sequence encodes CASSKSGALNTGELFF.

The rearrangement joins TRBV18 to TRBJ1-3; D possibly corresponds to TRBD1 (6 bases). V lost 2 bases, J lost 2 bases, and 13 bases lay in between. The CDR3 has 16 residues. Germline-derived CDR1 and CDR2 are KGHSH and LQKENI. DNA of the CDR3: TGTGCCAGCTCACCAACGAACAGGGCTGCTGGAAACACCATATATTTT. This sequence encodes CASSPTNRAAGNTIYF.

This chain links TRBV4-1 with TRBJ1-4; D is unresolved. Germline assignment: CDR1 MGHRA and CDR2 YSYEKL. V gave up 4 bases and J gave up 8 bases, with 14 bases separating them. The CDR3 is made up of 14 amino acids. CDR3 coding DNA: TGCGCCAGCAGCCGCCGGTCGGAGGAGGAAAAACTGTTTTTT. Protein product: CASSRRSEEEKLFF.

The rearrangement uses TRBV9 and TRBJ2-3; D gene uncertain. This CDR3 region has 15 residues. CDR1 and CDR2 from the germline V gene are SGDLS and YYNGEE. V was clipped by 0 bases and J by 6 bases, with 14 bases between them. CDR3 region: CASSVANVWADTQYF. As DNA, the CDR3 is TGTGCCAGCAGCGTAGCGAACGTTTGGGCCGATACGCAGTATTTT.

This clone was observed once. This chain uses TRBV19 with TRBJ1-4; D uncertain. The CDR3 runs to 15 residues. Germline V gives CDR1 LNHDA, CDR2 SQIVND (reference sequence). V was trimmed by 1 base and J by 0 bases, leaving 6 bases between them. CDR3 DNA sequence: TGTGCCAGTAGTATAGGTGCGGCAACTAATGAAAAACTGTTTTTT. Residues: CASSIGAATNEKLFF. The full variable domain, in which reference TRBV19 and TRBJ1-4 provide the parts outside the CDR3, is DGGITQSPKYLFRKEGQNVTLSCEQNLNHDAMYWYRQDPGQGLRLIYYSQIVNDFQKGDIAEGYSVSREKKESFPLTVTSAQKNPTAFYLCASSIGAATNEKLFFGSGTQLSVL.

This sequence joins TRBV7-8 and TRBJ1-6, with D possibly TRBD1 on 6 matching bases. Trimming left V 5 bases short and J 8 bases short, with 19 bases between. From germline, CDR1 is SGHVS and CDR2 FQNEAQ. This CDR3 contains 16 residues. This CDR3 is CASSVTGGLRDSPLHF. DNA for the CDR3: TGTGCCAGCAGCGTTACGGGGGGCCTTCGAGATTCACCCCTCCACTTT.

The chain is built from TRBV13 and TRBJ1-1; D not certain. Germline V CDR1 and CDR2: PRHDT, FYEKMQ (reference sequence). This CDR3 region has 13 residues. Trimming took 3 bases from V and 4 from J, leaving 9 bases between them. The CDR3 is CASSFVVSTEAFF. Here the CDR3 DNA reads TGTGCCAGCAGCTTTGTTGTTAGCACTGAAGCTTTCTTT.

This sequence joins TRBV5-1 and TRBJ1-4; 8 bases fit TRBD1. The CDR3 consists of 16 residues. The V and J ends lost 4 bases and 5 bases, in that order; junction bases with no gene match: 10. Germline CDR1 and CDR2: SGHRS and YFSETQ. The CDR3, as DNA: TGCGCCAGCAGCCTCTTGGGTCAGGGGGCAAATGAAAAACTGTTTTTT. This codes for CASSLLGQGANEKLFF.

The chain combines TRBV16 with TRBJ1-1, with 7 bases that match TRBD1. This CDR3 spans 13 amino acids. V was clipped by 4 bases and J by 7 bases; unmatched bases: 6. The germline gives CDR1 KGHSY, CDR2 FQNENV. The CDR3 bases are TGTGCCAGCAGCCGAAGGACAGGCAGTGAAGCTTTCTTT. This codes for CASSRRTGSEAFF.

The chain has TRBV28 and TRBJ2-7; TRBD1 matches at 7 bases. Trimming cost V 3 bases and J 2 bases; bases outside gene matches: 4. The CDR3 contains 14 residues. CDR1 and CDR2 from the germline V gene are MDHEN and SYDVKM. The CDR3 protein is CASSFDRAPYEQYF. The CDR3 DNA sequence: TGTGCCAGCAGTTTTGACAGGGCTCCCTACGAGCAGTACTTC.

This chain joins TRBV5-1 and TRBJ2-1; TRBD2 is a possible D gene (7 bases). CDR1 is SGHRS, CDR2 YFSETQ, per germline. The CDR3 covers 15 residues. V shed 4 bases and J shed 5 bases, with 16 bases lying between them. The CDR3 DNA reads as TGCGCCAGCAGCGTCGGGGCGGGGGCCCACAATGAGCAGTTCTTC. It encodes CASSVGAGAHNEQFF.

The CDR3 DNA is TGTGCCGTCAGCGGGGTGCACACCGGGGAGCTGTTTTTT. It is translated as CAVSGVHTGELFF. The chain couples TRBV6-5 to TRBJ2-2; 7 nucleotides agree with TRBD2. This CDR3 comprises 13 residues. J gave up 3 bases and V 11 bases, and 6 bases lay outside the gene matches. Germline V gene sequence: CDR1 MNHEY, CDR2 SVGAGI.